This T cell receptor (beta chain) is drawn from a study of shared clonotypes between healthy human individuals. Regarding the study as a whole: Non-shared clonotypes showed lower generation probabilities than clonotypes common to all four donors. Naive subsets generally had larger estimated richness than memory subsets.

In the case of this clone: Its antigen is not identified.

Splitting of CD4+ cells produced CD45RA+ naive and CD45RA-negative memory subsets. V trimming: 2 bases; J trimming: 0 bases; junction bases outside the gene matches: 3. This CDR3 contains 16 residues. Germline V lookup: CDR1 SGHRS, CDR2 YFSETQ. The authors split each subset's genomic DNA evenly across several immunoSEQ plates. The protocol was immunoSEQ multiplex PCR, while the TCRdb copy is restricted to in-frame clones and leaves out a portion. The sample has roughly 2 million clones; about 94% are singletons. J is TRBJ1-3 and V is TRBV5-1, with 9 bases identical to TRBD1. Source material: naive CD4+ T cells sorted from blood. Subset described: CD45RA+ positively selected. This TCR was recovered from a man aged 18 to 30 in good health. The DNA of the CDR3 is TGCGCCAGCAGCTTCGACAGGGGGACCTCTGGAAACACCATATATTTT. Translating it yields CASSFDRGTSGNTIYF.